The TCR beta chain under discussion was sequenced for a study of blood T cell repertoires in COVID-19. The overall study: COVID-19 samples collected from the United States, Italy and Spain covered acute and convalescent phases. The cDNA or gDNA used as material had been derived from T cells, B-cell-depleted T cells, or PBMCs.

Profiling relied on immunoSEQ multiplex PCR, and the TCRdb table lists in-frame clones only, not all of them. The repertoire holds 130,000 to 150,000 clones, with roughly 84% as singletons. Germline-derived CDR1 and CDR2 are SGHRS and YFSETQ. CDR3 size: 14 residues. J gave up 3 bases and V 1 base, and 3 bases lay outside the gene matches. Exposed enrollees encountered a COVID-19 case at some point within 2 weeks before study entry. The chain combines TRBV5-1 with TRBJ1-2; 7 bases align to TRBD1. What was sequenced was PBMCs or T cells enriched from blood (not recorded which). The sequence was obtained from a woman between 45 and 60 years old who had been exposed to COVID-19. This CDR3 is CASSLPQGDYGYTF. The CDR3 DNA is TGCGCCAGCAGCTTGCCTCAGGGGGACTATGGCTACACCTTC.